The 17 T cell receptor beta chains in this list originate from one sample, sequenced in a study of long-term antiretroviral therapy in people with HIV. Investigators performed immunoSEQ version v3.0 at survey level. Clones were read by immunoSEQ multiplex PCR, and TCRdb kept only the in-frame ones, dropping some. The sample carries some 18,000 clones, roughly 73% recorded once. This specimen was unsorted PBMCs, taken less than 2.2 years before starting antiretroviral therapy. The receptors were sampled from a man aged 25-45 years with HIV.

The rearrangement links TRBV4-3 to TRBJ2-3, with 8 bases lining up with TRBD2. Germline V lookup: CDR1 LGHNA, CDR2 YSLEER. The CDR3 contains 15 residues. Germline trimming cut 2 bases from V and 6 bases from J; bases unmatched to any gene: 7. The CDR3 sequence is CASSQIGAGADTQYF. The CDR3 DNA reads TGCGCCAGCAGCCAAATAGGAGCGGGAGCCGATACGCAGTATTTT.

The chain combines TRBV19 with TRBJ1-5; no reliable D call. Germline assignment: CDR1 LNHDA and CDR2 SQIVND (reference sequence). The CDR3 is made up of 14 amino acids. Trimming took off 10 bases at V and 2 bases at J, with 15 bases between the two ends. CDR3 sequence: CATRTSKGNQPQHF. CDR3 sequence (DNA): TGTGCCACCCGAACATCTAAGGGCAATCAGCCCCAGCATTTT.

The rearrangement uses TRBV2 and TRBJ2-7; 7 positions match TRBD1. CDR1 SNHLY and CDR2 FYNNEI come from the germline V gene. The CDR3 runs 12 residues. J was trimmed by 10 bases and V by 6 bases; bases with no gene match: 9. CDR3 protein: CASSDRGQLQYF. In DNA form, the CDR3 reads TGTGCCAGCAGCGATAGGGGACAGCTACAGTACTTC.

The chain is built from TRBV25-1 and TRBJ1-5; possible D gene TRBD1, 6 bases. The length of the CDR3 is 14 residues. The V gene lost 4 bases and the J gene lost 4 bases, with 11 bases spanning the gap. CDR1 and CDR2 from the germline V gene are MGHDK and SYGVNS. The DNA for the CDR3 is TGTGCCAGCAGTGCCGGGACAATGAATCAGCCCCAGCATTTT. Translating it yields CASSAGTMNQPQHF.

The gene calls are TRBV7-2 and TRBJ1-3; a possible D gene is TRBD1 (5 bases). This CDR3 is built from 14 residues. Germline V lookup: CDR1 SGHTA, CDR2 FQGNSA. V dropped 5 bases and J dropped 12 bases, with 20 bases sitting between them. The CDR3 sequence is CASSPTDIPLVIYF. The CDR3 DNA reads TGTGCCAGCAGCCCTACGGACATCCCTCTGGTCATATATTTT.

This chain's CDR3 is CASSPLSSGSGETQYF. CDR3 nucleotides: TGTGCCAGCAGTCCGCTATCTAGCGGGAGTGGGGAGACCCAGTACTTC. The chain recombines TRBV27 with TRBJ2-5, with TRBD2 matching 10 bases. The CDR3 length is 16 residues. J was trimmed by 5 bases and V by 5 bases; bases with no gene match: 11. From germline, CDR1 is MNHEY and CDR2 SMNVEV (reference sequence).

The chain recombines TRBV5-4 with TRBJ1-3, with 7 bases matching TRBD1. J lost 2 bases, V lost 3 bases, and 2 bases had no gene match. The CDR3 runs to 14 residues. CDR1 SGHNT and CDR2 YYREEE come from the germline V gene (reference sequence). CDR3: CASSSTGTGNTIYF. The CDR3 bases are TGTGCCAGCAGCTCGACAGGGACTGGAAACACCATATATTTT.

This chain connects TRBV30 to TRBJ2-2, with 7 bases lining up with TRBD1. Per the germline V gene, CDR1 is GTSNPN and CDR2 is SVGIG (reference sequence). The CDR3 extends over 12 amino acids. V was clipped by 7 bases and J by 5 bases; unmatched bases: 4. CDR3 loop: CAYPQGTGELFF. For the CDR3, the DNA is TGTGCCTACCCACAGGGGACCGGGGAGCTGTTTTTT.

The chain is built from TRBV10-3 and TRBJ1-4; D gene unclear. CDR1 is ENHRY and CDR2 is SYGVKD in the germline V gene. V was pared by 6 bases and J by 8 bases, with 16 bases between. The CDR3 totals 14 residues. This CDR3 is CAIRENSVTEKLFF. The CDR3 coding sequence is TGTGCCATCAGGGAGAACAGCGTAACCGAAAAACTGTTTTTT.

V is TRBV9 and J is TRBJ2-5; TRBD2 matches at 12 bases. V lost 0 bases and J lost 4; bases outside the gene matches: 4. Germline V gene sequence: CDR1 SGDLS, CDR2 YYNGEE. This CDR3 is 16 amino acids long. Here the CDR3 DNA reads TGTGCCAGCAGCGTAGGAGCTAGCGGGGGGGCAGAGACCCAGTACTTC. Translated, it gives CASSVGASGGAETQYF.

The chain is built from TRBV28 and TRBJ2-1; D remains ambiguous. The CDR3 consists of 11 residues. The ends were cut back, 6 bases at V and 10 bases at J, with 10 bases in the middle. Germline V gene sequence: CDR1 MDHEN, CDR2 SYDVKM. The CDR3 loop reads CASSSFLEQFF. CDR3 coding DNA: TGTGCCAGCAGCTCATTCTTAGAGCAGTTCTTC. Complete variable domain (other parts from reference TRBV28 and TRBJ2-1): DVKVTQSSRYLVKRTGEKVFLECVQDMDHENMFWYRQDPGLGLRLIYFSYDVKMKEKGDIPEGYSVSREKKERFSLILESASTNQTSMYLCASSSFLEQFFGPGTRLTVL.

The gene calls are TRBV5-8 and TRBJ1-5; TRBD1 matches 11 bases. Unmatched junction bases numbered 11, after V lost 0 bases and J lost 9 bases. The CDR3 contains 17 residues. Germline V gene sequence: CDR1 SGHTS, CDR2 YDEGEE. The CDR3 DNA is TGTGCCAGCAGCTTGGCCCTGGGACAGGGGGTCTCACTGCCCCAGCATTTT. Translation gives CASSLALGQGVSLPQHF.

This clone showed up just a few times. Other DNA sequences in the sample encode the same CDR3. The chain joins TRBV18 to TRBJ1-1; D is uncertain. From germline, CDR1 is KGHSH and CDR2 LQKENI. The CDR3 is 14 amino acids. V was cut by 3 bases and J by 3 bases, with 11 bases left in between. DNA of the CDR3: TGTGCCAGCTCACCCAGGACGGGAGACACTGAAGCTTTCTTT. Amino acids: CASSPRTGDTEAFF.

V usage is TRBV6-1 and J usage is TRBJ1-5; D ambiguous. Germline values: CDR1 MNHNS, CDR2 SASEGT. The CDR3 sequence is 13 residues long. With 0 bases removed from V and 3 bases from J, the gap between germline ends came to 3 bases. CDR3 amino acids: CASSEAANQPQHF. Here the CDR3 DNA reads TGTGCCAGCAGTGAAGCGGCCAATCAGCCCCAGCATTTT.

The CDR3 DNA follows: TGTGCCAGCAGTCCGCAAAGAAGCTCTGGAAACACCATATATTTT. Translation: CASSPQRSSGNTIYF. The V gene is TRBV6-1, the J gene TRBJ1-3; D uncertain. The CDR3 runs to 15 residues. V lost 5 bases to trimming and J lost 0 bases, with 11 bases between them. The germline V gene has CDR1 MNHNS and CDR2 SASEGT.

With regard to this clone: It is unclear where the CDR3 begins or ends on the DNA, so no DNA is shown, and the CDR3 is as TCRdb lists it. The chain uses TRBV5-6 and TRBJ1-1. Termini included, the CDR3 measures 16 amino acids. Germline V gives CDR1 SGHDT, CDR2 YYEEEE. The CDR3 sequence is CASSFGSGRRLAEAFF.

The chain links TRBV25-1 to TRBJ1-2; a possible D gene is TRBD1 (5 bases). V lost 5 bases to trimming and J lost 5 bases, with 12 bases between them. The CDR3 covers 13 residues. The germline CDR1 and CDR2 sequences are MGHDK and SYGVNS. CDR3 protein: CASSPQGVYGYTF. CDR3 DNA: TGTGCCAGCAGTCCTCAGGGTGTTTATGGCTACACCTTC.